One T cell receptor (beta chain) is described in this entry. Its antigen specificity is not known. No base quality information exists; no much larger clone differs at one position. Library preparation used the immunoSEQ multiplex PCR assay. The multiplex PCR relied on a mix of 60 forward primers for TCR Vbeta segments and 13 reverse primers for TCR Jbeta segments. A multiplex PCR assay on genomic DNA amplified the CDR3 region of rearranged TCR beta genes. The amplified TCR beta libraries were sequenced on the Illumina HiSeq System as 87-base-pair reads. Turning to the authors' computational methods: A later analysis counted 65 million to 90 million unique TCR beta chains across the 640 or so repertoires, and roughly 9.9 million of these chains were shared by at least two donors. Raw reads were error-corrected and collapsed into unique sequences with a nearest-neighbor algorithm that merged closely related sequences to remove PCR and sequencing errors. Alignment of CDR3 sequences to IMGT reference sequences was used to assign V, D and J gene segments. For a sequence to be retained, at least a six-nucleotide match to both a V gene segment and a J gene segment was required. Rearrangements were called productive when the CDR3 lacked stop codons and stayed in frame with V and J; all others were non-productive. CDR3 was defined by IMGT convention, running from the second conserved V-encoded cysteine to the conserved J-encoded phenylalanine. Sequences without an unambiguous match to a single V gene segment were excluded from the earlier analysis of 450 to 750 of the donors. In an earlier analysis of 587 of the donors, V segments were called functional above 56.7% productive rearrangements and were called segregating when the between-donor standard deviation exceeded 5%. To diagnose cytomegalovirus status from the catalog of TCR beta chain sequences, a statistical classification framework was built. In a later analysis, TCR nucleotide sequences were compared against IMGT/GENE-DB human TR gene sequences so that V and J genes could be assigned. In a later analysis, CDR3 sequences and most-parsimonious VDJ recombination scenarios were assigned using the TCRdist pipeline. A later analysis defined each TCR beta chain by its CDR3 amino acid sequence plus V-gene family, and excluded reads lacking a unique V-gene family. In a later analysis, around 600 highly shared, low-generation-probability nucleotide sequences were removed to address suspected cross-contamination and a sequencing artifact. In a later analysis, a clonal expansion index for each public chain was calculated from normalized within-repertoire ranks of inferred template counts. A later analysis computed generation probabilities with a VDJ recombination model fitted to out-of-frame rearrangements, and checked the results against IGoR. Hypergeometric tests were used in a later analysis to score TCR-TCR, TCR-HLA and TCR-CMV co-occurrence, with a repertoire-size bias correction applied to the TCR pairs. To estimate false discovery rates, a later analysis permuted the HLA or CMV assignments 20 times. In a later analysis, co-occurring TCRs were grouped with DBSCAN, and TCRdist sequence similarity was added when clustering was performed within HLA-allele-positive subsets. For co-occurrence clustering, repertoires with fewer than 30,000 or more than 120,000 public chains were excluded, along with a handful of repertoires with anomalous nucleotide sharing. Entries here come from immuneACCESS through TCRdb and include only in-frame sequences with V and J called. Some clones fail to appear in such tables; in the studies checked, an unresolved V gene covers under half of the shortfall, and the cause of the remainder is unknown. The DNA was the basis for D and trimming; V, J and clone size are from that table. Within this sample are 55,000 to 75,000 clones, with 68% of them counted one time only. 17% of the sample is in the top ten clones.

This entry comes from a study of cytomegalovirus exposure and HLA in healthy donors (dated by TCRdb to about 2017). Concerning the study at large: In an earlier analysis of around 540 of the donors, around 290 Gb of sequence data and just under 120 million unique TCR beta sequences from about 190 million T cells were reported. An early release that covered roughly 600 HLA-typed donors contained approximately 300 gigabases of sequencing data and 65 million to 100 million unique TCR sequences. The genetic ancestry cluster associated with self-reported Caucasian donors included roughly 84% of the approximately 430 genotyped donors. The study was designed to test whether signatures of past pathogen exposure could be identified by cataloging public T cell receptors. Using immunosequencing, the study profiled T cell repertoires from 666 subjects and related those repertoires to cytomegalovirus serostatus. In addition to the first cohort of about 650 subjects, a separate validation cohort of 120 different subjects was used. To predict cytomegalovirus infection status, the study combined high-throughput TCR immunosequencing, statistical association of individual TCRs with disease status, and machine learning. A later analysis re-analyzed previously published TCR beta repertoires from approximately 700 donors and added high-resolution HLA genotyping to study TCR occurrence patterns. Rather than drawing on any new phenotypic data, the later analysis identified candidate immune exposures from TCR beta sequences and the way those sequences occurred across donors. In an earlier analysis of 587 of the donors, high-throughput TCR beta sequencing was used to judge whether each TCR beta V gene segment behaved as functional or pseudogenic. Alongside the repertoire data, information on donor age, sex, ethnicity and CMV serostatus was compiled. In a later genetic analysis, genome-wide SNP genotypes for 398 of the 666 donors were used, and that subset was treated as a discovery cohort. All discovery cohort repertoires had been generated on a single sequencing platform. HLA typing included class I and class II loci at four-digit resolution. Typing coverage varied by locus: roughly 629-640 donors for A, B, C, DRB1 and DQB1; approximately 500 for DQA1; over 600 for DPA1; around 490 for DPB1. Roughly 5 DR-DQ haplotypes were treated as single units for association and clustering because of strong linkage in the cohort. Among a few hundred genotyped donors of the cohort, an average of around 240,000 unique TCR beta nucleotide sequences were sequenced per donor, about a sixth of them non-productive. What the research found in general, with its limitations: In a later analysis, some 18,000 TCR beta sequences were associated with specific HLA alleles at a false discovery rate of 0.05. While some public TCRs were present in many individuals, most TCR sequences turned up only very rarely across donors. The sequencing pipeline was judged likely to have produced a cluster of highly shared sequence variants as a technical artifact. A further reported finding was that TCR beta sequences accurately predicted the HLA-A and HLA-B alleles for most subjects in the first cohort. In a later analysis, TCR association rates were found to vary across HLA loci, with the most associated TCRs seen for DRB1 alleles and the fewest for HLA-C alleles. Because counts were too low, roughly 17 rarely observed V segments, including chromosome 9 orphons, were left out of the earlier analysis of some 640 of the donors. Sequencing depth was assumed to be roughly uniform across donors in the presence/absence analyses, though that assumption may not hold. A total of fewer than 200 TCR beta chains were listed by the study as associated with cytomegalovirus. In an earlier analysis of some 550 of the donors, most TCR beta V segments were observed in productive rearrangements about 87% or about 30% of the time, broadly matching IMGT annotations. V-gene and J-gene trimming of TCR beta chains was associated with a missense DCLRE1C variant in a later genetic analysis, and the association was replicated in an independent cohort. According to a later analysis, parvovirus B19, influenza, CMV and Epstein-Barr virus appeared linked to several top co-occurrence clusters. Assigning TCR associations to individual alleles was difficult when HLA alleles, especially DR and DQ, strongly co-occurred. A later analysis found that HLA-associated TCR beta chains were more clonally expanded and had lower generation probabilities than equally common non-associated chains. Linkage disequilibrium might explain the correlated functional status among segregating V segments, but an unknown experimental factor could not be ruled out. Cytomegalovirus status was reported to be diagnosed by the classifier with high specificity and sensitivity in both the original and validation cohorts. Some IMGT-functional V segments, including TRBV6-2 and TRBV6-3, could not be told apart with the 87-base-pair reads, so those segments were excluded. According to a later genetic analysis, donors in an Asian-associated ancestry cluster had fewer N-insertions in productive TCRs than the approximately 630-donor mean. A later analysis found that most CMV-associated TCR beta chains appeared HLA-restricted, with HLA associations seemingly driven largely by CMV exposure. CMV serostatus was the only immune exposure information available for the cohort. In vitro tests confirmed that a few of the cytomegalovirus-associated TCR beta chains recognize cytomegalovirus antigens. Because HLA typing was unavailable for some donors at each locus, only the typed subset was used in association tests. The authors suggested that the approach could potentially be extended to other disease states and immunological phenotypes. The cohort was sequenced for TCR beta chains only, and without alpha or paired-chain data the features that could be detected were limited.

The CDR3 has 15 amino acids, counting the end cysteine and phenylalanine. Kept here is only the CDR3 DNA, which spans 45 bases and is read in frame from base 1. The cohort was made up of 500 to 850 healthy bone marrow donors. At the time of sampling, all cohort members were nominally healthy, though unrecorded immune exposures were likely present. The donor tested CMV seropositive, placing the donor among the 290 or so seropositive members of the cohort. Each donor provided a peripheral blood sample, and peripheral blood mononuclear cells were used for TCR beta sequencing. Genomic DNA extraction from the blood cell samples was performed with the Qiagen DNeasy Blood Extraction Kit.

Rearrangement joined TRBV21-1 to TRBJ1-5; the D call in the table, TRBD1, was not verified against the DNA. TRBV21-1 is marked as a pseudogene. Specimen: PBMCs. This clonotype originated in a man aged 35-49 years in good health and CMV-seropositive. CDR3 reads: CASTRDRVCNQPQHF. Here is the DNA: TGTGCCAGCACCCGGGACAGGGTTTGCAATCAGCCCCAGCATTTT.